This T cell receptor (beta chain) emerged from a study of T cell responses to AZD1222 COVID-19 vaccine. Germline V gives CDR1 MNHNS, CDR2 SASEGT. V was shortened by 0 bases and J by 3 bases, with 12 bases between the two germline ends. The CDR3 has 15 amino acids. Study-wide results and caveats: White British ancestry dominated among donors, who included more females, and clonal diversity was possibly underestimated.

Worth noting for this clone: Its antigen is not known.

Produced via immunoSEQ multiplex PCR; TCRdb's table is partial and in-frame only. The sample contains some 140,000 clones, 93% of which appear only once. The clonotype originates from an adult in good health. J is TRBJ2-7 and V is TRBV6-1; D might be TRBD1 or TRBD2, each matching 5 bases. The sample in question was peripheral blood, obtained on day 0 of AZD1222 vaccination. This CDR3 is CASSEARGRNYEQYF. In DNA form, the CDR3 reads TGTGCCAGCAGTGAAGCCCGGGGACGGAACTACGAGCAGTACTTC.